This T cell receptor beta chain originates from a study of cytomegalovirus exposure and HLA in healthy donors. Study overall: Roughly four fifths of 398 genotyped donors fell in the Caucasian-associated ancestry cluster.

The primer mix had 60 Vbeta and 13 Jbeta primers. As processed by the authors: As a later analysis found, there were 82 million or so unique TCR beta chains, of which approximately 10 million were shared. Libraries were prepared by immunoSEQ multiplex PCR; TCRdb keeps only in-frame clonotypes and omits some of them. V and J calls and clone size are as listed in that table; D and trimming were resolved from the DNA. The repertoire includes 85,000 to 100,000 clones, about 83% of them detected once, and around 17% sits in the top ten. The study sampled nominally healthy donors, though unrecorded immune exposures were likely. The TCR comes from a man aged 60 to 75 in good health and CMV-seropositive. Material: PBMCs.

As DNA, the CDR3 is TGTGCCAGCAGCTTGGGGCCTGCAACTAATGAAAAACTGTTTTTT. Its protein is CASSLGPATNEKLFF. The V call is TRBV5-5, the J call TRBJ1-4; the D is unclear. The length of the CDR3 is 15 residues. The V gene's germline CDR1 is SGHKS and CDR2 YYEKEE (reference sequence). V shed 0 bases and J shed 0 bases, with 6 bases lying between them.